Presented here are 27 T cell receptor beta chains from one specimen sequenced in a study of OX40 agonist ivuxolimab in advanced cancers. Only in-frame clones appear in the TCRdb table, and some are missing; sequencing was by immunoSEQ multiplex PCR. The sample holds 60,000 or so clones, roughly 89% seen once. The sample in question was CD4+ or CD8+ T cells sorted from blood, obtained in a trial of the OX40 agonist ivuxolimab. The origin of the receptors is an adult with an advanced solid tumor such as melanoma, head and neck, liver or kidney cancer.

This clone appeared once. The chain carries TRBV7-2 and TRBJ2-7; 11 bases agree with TRBD2. This CDR3 contains 16 residues. Germline-derived CDR1 and CDR2 are SGHTA and FQGNSA. J lost 2 bases, V lost 0 bases, and 3 bases had no gene match. The CDR3 DNA is TGTGCCAGCAGCTTAGCTCCGGGACTAGCGGCCTACGAGCAGTACTTC. Amino acid sequence: CASSLAPGLAAYEQYF.

This chain joins TRBV2 and TRBJ1-2, with D hard to call. Germline V gene data show CDR1 as SNHLY and CDR2 as FYNNEI. With 3 bases removed from V and 4 bases from J, the gap between germline ends came to 6 bases. The CDR3 sequence is 12 residues long. CDR3 in DNA: TGTGCCAGCAGTGACTCCGTCTATGGCTACACCTTC. Translated, it gives CASSDSVYGYTF.

The chain is built from TRBV30 and TRBJ2-3; the D is unclear. CDR1 is GTSNPN, CDR2 SVGIG, per germline (reference sequence). This CDR3 region has 14 residues. Deletions cut 7 bases from V and 8 bases from J, with 22 bases between. CDR3: CAFRRASALGTQYF. In DNA form, the CDR3 reads TGTGCCTTTAGACGGGCCTCAGCCCTAGGTACGCAGTATTTT.

The genes are TRBV5-6 and TRBJ1-1; D gene ambiguous. V was clipped by 5 bases and J by 1 base, with 12 bases between them. CDR1 is SGHDT, CDR2 YYEEEE, per germline. The CDR3 runs 14 residues. Here the CDR3 DNA reads TGTGCCAGCAGACCGGGCCTTTCGAACACTGAAGCTTTCTTT. It specifies CASRPGLSNTEAFF.

The chain joins TRBV15 to TRBJ1-4; unclear D gene. The CDR3 consists of 17 residues. CDR1 is LNHNV, CDR2 YYDKDF, per germline (reference sequence). Trimming stripped 3 bases from V and 6 bases from J, with 20 bases between. The CDR3 DNA follows: TGTGCCACCAGCAGGCCCTTAGGTCCCGGGTCAGATGAAAAACTGTTTTTT. It is translated as CATSRPLGPGSDEKLFF. The full variable domain, its missing parts supplied by reference TRBV15 and TRBJ1-4, is DAMVIQNPRYQVTQFGKPVTLSCSQTLNHNVMYWYQQKSSQAPKLLFHYYDKDFNNEADTPDNFQSRRPNTSFCFLDIRSPGLGDTAMYLCATSRPLGPGSDEKLFFGSGTQLSVL.

This clone was picked up one time. This chain uses TRBV18 with TRBJ1-3, with D hard to call. Trimming shortened V by 3 bases and J by 0 bases, and 6 bases separated the two germline ends. Germline CDR1 KGHSH, CDR2 LQKENI. This CDR3 is built from 14 residues. The CDR3 sequence is CASSPSGSGNTIYF. CDR3 bases: TGTGCCAGCTCACCTAGTGGCTCTGGAAACACCATATATTTT.

The V call is TRBV30, the J call TRBJ2-2; D gene uncertain. The CDR3 extends over 14 amino acids. The germline V gene has CDR1 GTSNPN and CDR2 SVGIG (reference sequence). Trimming left V 3 bases short and J 4 bases short, with 12 bases between. CDR3 region: CAWSGRASTGELFF. CDR3 nucleotide sequence: TGTGCCTGGAGCGGCCGCGCGAGCACCGGGGAGCTGTTTTTT.

The count of this clone is one. The CDR3 spells CASSFQGQETQYF. The CDR3 DNA sequence: TGTGCCAGCAGCTTTCAGGGCCAAGAGACCCAGTACTTC. This chain uses TRBV7-2 with TRBJ2-5; TRBD1 is a possible D gene (5 bases). The ends were cut back, 3 bases at V and 1 base at J, with 6 bases in the middle. Germline-derived CDR1 and CDR2 are SGHTA and FQGNSA. CDR3 length equals 13 residues.

The V call is TRBV4-2, the J call TRBJ2-1; perhaps TRBD1 as D (6 bases). This CDR3 spans 13 amino acids. In germline, CDR1 is LGHNA, CDR2 YNFKEQ. The ends were cut back, 1 base at V and 10 bases at J, with 11 bases in the middle. Written as DNA, the CDR3 is TGTGCCAGCAGCCAAGGTTGGACAGCCGAGCAGTTCTTC. Residues: CASSQGWTAEQFF.

This clone was recorded once. The chain combines TRBV7-9 with TRBJ2-7; D not certain. The germline CDR1 and CDR2 sequences are SEHNR and FQNEAQ (reference sequence). CDR3 size: 11 residues. The germline V and J ends were trimmed by 2 bases and 7 bases, with 6 bases remaining between them. This CDR3 reads CASSLFVEQYF. The CDR3 nucleotides are TGTGCCAGCAGCTTATTCGTGGAGCAGTACTTC.

CDR3 in DNA: TGTGCCAGCACGGAGGGGAACACCGGGGAGCTGTTTTTT. This translates into CASTEGNTGELFF. This sequence joins TRBV6-1 and TRBJ2-2, with TRBD2 as a possible D gene (6 bases). The germline V gene has CDR1 MNHNS and CDR2 SASEGT. This CDR3 spans 13 amino acids. Trimming removed 7 bases from V and 1 base from J, with 7 bases in between.

This clone appeared a single time. The gene calls are TRBV29-1 and TRBJ1-1, with 10 nucleotides matching TRBD1. Germline lookup yields CDR1 SQVTM and CDR2 ANQGSEA. V was clipped by 6 bases and J by 5 bases; unmatched bases: 3. The CDR3 contains 12 residues. In DNA, the CDR3 is TGCAGCGTCGGGACAGGGGAGACTGAAGCTTTCTTT. Its protein product is CSVGTGETEAFF.

This chain connects TRBV27 to TRBJ1-1, with D possibly being TRBD1 (6 bases). CDR1 is MNHEY and CDR2 is SMNVEV in the germline V gene (reference sequence). The V and J ends lost 1 base and 3 bases respectively, with 9 bases between them. The CDR3 has 14 residues. This CDR3 is CASSLWQGYTEAFF. The CDR3 region has the DNA TGTGCCAGCAGTTTATGGCAGGGGTACACTGAAGCTTTCTTT.

This clone showed up just once. In DNA form, the CDR3 reads TGTGCCATCAGTGAGTCGAGGGACAGTCTTGACACCATATATTTT. This gives the protein CAISESRDSLDTIYF. This sequence joins TRBV10-3 and TRBJ1-3, with 7 positions matching TRBD1. The CDR3 consists of 15 residues. V lost 0 bases and J lost 8; bases outside the gene matches: 7. CDR1 is ENHRY, CDR2 SYGVKD, per germline.

This clone was seen a handful of times. The rearrangement joins TRBV30 to TRBJ1-1; D uncertain. Trimming removed 1 base at V and 7 bases at J, with 13 bases between. The CDR3 totals 13 residues. The germline gives CDR1 GTSNPN, CDR2 SVGIG (reference sequence). In nucleotides, the CDR3 is TGTGCCTGGAGTGGGGGTTTTGGGAATGAAGCTTTCTTT. Translation gives CAWSGGFGNEAFF.

This rearrangement joins TRBV19 to TRBJ1-5, with a possible D match to TRBD1 (6 bases). Trimming shortened V by 6 bases and J by 3 bases, and 15 bases separated the two germline ends. Germline CDR1 and CDR2: LNHDA and SQIVND (reference sequence). The CDR3 spans 15 residues. This chain's CDR3 is CASSDRGHTNQPQHF. Written as DNA, the CDR3 is TGTGCCAGTAGCGATCGGGGACATACCAATCAGCCCCAGCATTTT.

The gene calls are TRBV2 and TRBJ1-2; D gene ambiguous. Germline CDR1 reads SNHLY; CDR2 reads FYNNEI. The CDR3 covers 14 residues. V lost 6 bases to trimming and J lost 5 bases, with 16 bases between them. The DNA of the CDR3 is TGTGCCAGCAGCCCGGGTGCAGTAGGGTATGGCTACACCTTC. This translates into CASSPGAVGYGYTF.

V usage is TRBV11-2 and J usage is TRBJ2-7; D is uncertain. Deletions cut 2 bases from V and 3 bases from J, with 14 bases between. Germline V lookup: CDR1 SGHAT, CDR2 FQNNGV. The CDR3 totals 15 residues. The CDR3 reads CASSLNSPGHYEQYF. The CDR3 DNA is TGTGCCAGCAGCTTAAACTCGCCCGGGCACTACGAGCAGTACTTC.

This clone was detected once. The chain recombines TRBV4-3 with TRBJ1-2, with no clear D. There are 15 residues in the CDR3. The germline V gene encodes CDR1 LGHNA and CDR2 YSLEER. V was trimmed by 0 bases and J by 8 bases, leaving 16 bases between them. The CDR3 DNA follows: TGCGCCAGCAGCCAAGATCCCCGGCCTCCAATCGGCTACACCTTC. It encodes CASSQDPRPPIGYTF.

The V call is TRBV2, the J call TRBJ1-2; the match to TRBD1 covers 9 bases. CDR1 is SNHLY, CDR2 FYNNEI, per germline. CDR3 length equals 14 residues. V dropped 4 bases and J dropped 5; count of bases not matched to a gene: 5. CDR3: CASSGGQGFYGYTF. As DNA, the CDR3 is TGTGCCAGCAGTGGGGGACAGGGATTTTATGGCTACACCTTC.

By its share, this clone is medium-sized. V is TRBV27 and J is TRBJ2-7; TRBD2 is a possible D gene (6 bases). CDR1 MNHEY and CDR2 SMNVEV come from the germline V gene (reference sequence). Trimming removed 3 bases at V and 2 bases at J, with 17 bases between. The CDR3 length is 16 residues. The chain's CDR3 is CASSFRDGGITYEQYF. For the CDR3, the DNA is TGTGCCAGCAGTTTCAGAGATGGAGGGATTACCTACGAGCAGTACTTC.

This clone was seen only a few times. The CDR3 is CASSSGQLNTGELFF. The CDR3 region has the DNA TGTGCCAGCAGTTCGGGACAGTTGAACACCGGGGAGCTGTTTTTT. The chain is built from TRBV28 and TRBJ2-2; TRBD1 aligns across 7 bases. The junction had 3 bases not matched to a gene; V was cut back by 4 bases and J by 1 base. This CDR3 spans 15 amino acids. Per germline, CDR1 MDHEN and CDR2 SYDVKM.

J is TRBJ1-5 and V is TRBV19; TRBD1 agrees at 10 bases. Germline CDR1 LNHDA, CDR2 SQIVND (reference sequence). The CDR3 is 15 amino acids. Trimming removed 3 bases from V and 5 bases from J; junction bases left unmatched: 4. CDR3 in amino acids: CASSMDRGTHQPQHF. As DNA, the CDR3 is TGTGCCAGTAGTATGGACAGGGGGACCCATCAGCCCCAGCATTTT.

This clone has just one count. The J gene is TRBJ1-2, the V gene TRBV5-4; D might be TRBD1 (6 bases). V was shortened by 0 bases and J by 4 bases, with 16 bases between the two germline ends. Germline lookup yields CDR1 SGHNT and CDR2 YYREEE (reference sequence). The CDR3 totals 16 residues. The CDR3 here is CASSLGGRTVGYGYTF. The CDR3 DNA is TGTGCCAGCAGCTTGGGGGGAAGGACAGTCGGCTATGGCTACACCTTC.

This chain uses TRBV28 with TRBJ1-5; maybe TRBD1 (5 bases). This CDR3 comprises 15 residues. V was cut by 5 bases and J by 1 base, with 12 bases left in between. CDR1 is MDHEN, CDR2 SYDVKM, per germline. The DNA of the CDR3 is TGTGCCAGCAGTCCAGGGTCGCCCAGCAATCAGCCCCAGCATTTT. Translated, it gives CASSPGSPSNQPQHF.

V usage is TRBV11-2 and J usage is TRBJ1-1; 7 positions match TRBD1. The CDR3 sequence is 15 residues long. The germline gives CDR1 SGHAT, CDR2 FQNNGV. J gave up 12 bases and V 1 base, and 14 bases lay outside the gene matches. The CDR3 spells CASSLASGQGGGPFF. The CDR3 DNA follows: TGTGCCAGCAGCTTAGCTTCAGGTCAGGGGGGTGGTCCTTTCTTT.

This sequence joins TRBV19 and TRBJ1-2; D gene ambiguous. Germline values: CDR1 LNHDA, CDR2 SQIVND (reference sequence). Trimming left V 4 bases short and J 8 bases short, with 17 bases between. The CDR3 contains 14 residues. CDR3 nucleotide sequence: TGTGCCAGTAGTAGGACGGATTCCCTTCGGGGCTACACCTTC. Its protein product is CASSRTDSLRGYTF.